Listed here are 8 T cell receptor beta chains from one sample, sequenced in a study of shared clonotypes between healthy human individuals. Only in-frame clones appear in the TCRdb table, and some are missing; sequencing was by immunoSEQ multiplex PCR. Of about a million clones in the sample, around four fifths are singletons; the top ten hold about 1.4%. The sample consisted of memory CD4+ T cells sorted from blood. Subset given: CD45RA-negative fraction. Source of these receptors: a man aged 18 to 29 in good health.

This rearrangement joins TRBV19 to TRBJ1-5; tentatively, D is TRBD1 (5 bases). The CDR3 contains 13 residues. Germline V gene data show CDR1 as LNHDA and CDR2 as SQIVND (reference sequence). Trimming stripped 7 bases from V and 2 bases from J, with 9 bases between. The CDR3 sequence is CASKQEGNQPQHF. CDR3 bases: TGTGCCAGTAAACAGGAAGGCAATCAGCCCCAGCATTTT.

The chain employs TRBV27 and TRBJ1-5, with D unclear. Germline CDR1 and CDR2: MNHEY and SMNVEV (reference sequence). Deletions cut 2 bases from V and 4 bases from J, with 12 bases between. CDR3 length: 15 amino acids. The CDR3 bases are TGTGCCAGCAGTTTAGAGGAGGGCGGGAATCAGCCCCAGCATTTT. Its protein is CASSLEEGGNQPQHF.

The V call is TRBV5-1, the J call TRBJ1-1, with a possible D match to TRBD1 (6 bases). CDR1 and CDR2 from the germline V gene are SGHRS and YFSETQ. V was cut by 4 bases and J by 6 bases, with 16 bases left in between. The CDR3 runs to 14 residues. CDR3 sequence (DNA): TGCGCCAGCAGCAGGAAAACAGGGATGGCTGAAGCTTTCTTT. This translates into CASSRKTGMAEAFF.

For this clone: Other nucleotide sequences from this sample produce the same CDR3. The chain has TRBV19 and TRBJ1-5; 8 positions match TRBD1. The CDR3 totals 14 residues. Unmatched junction bases numbered 4, after V lost 5 bases and J lost 4 bases. CDR1 and CDR2 (germline): LNHDA, SQIVND (reference sequence). In DNA, the CDR3 is TGTGCCAGTAGTGGACAGGGTGGGAATCAGCCCCAGCATTTT. Translation: CASSGQGGNQPQHF.

This chain joins TRBV30 and TRBJ2-1; no definite D call. The CDR3 is 13 residues long. Germline CDR1 reads GTSNPN; CDR2 reads SVGIG (reference sequence). V lost 2 bases to trimming and J lost 7 bases, with 12 bases between them. The CDR3 reads CAWSPSGVNEQFF. CDR3 coding DNA: TGTGCCTGGAGTCCTTCAGGAGTGAATGAGCAGTTCTTC.

This clone was detected a few times. The gene calls are TRBV11-2 and TRBJ1-3, with D uncertain. Per the germline V gene, CDR1 is SGHAT and CDR2 is FQNNGV. The CDR3 extends over 15 amino acids. The ends were cut back, 5 bases at V and 2 bases at J, with 13 bases in the middle. The chain's CDR3 is CASSVGLQAGNTIYF. CDR3 sequence (DNA): TGTGCCAGCAGCGTCGGCTTGCAGGCTGGAAACACCATATATTTT.

This chain joins TRBV9 and TRBJ1-2; D remains unclear. Deletions cut 4 bases from V and 5 bases from J, with 12 bases between. The CDR3 sequence is 13 residues long. Germline-derived CDR1 and CDR2 are SGDLS and YYNGEE. CDR3 sequence: CASSSPRLYGYTF. The CDR3 nucleotides read TGTGCCAGCAGCTCCCCTCGCCTATATGGCTACACCTTC.

This clone was seen only a few times. Mismatch with germline at one junction end may stem from a read error. The chain couples TRBV2 to TRBJ2-7; 7 nucleotides agree with TRBD1. This CDR3 region has 11 residues. CDR1 and CDR2 from the germline V gene are SNHLY and FYNNEI. The CDR3 region is CASSMTGQTNF. Here the CDR3 DNA reads TGTGCCAGCAGTATGACGGGACAGACGAACTTC.